The rows below give T cell receptor beta chains drawn from one sample of a study of shared clonotypes between healthy human individuals. The protocol was immunoSEQ multiplex PCR, while the TCRdb copy is restricted to in-frame clones and leaves out a portion. The sample includes some 2.4 million clones, over 85% seen only once; the top ten take 0.36%. Sequenced input: naive CD4+ T cells from PBMCs. Source of these receptors: a man between 18 and 29 years old in good health. Some clones in this sample may be carry-over from other donors' samples. Both conserved end residues are part of each CDR3. The D gene is left open where the match is weak. Size is stated for part of the rows, as once, few or many counts, or as a class when the clone is expanded.

d_gene	v_gene	j_gene	abundance	CDR3nt	CDR3aa
TRBD2	TRBV2	TRBJ2-1	.	TGTGCCAGCAGTGAAGCTGTAGCGGGAGGGCGCCATGAGCAGTTCTTC	CASSEAVAGGRHEQFF
.	TRBV7-3	TRBJ1-1	.	TGTGCCAGCAGCTTAACCTCGGAGGTGAAGTGGGTTAGTAGTGAAGCTTTCTTT	CASSLTSEVKWVSSEAFF
TRBD2	TRBV5-1	TRBJ2-7	.	TGCGCCAGCAGCACGTCTCAGAGCGGGAGAGTCGACGAGCAGTACTTC	CASSTSQSGRVDEQYF
.	TRBV27	TRBJ1-2	few	TGTGCCAGCAGCGAGGACGGGATCTATGGCTACACCTTC	CASSEDGIYGYTF
.	TRBV6-6	TRBJ2-7	.	TGTGCCAGCAGTTTATGGGTCTGGAGGAGGGTCTACGAGCAGTACTTC	CASSLWVWRRVYEQYF
.	TRBV28	TRBJ1-3	.	TGTGCCAGCAGCTATGGGGGAACCTCTGGAAACACCATATATTTT	CASSYGGTSGNTIYF
TRBD1	TRBV5-1	TRBJ2-7	.	TGCGCCAGCAGCGCTGAGACAGGGCGCGAGCAGTACTTC	CASSAETGREQYF
TRBD1	TRBV29-1	TRBJ2-3	.	TGCAGCGTCGCAGACAGGGGACCCACAGATACGCAGTATTTT	CSVADRGPTDTQYF
.	TRBV5-4	TRBJ2-3	.	TGTGCCAGCAGCTTGCCCTCCACAGATACGCAGTATTTT	CASSLPSTDTQYF
.	TRBV28	TRBJ2-7	.	TGTGCCAGCAGCAGGACCTTAGGTGGGGAGCAGTACTTC	CASSRTLGGEQYF
.	TRBV6-1	TRBJ1-3	.	TGTGCCAGCAGTGAGTACCCAGGAAACACCATATATTTT	CASSEYPGNTIYF
TRBD1	TRBV28	TRBJ1-4	.	TGTGCCAGCAGCAGCACAGGGGGCTCTAATGAAAAACTGTTTTTT	CASSSTGGSNEKLFF
.	TRBV28	TRBJ1-5	.	TGTGCCAGCAGTCCCAGCAGTGTCCAGGGGATCAGCAATCAGCCCCAGCATTTT	CASSPSSVQGISNQPQHF
.	TRBV5-1	TRBJ2-7	once	TGCGCCAGCAGCTTGACGGCGAGGGCAGTCCCCTACGAGCAGTACTTC	CASSLTARAVPYEQYF
.	TRBV7-9	TRBJ2-3	.	TGTGCCAGCAGCTTAGAGAGCACAGATACGCAGTATTTT	CASSLESTDTQYF
TRBD2	TRBV5-4	TRBJ2-1	.	TGTGCCAGCAGCCCGGGGGGTGCGCAGAACAATGAGCAGTTCTTC	CASSPGGAQNNEQFF
.	TRBV28	TRBJ1-1	.	TGTGCCAGCAGTCGACCGTCCGGGACGGTCTATGAAGCTTTCTTT	CASSRPSGTVYEAFF
.	TRBV2	TRBJ1-1	few	TGTGCCAGCAGTGGGACGGCGAACACTGAAGCTTTCTTT	CASSGTANTEAFF
.	TRBV5-1	TRBJ1-4	.	TGCGCCAGCAGTTTGGGTCGACCAACTAATGAAAAACTGTTTTTT	CASSLGRPTNEKLFF
TRBD2	TRBV9	TRBJ2-3	.	TGTGCCAGCAGCGTAGGGACTAGCGGAGCCACAGATACGCAGTATTTT	CASSVGTSGATDTQYF
.	TRBV6-6	TRBJ2-7	.	TGTGCCACGGCCGGCCGCTCCTACGAGCAGTACTTC	CATAGRSYEQYF
TRBD1	TRBV6-6	TRBJ1-4	.	TGTGCCAGCAGTGGACAGGGTACGAGTCTGTTTTTT	CASSGQGTSLFF
.	TRBV2	TRBJ1-3	few	TGTGCCAGCAGTGTGGACAGCTTCTCTGGAAACACCATATATTTT	CASSVDSFSGNTIYF
TRBD1	TRBV28	TRBJ1-1	.	TGTGCCAGCAGCCACAGGGGGCGGGACACTGAAGCTTTCTTT	CASSHRGRDTEAFF
.	TRBV28	TRBJ1-5	few	TGTGCCACCACTCGGTTTGTCGGTCAGCCCCAGCATTTT	CATTRFVGQPQHF
.	TRBV15	TRBJ1-2	.	TGTGCCACCAGCAGAGATGCGCAACAGGGAAAACTCTATGGCTACACCTTC	CATSRDAQQGKLYGYTF
TRBD1	TRBV6-4	TRBJ1-6	.	TGTGCCAGCAGCTACCAGGGGGACAATTCACCCCTCCACTTT	CASSYQGDNSPLHF
.	TRBV6-6	TRBJ1-2	.	TGTGCCAGCAGCAGGGTTGACTATGGCTACACCTTC	CASSRVDYGYTF
.	TRBV6-4	TRBJ1-6	.	TGTGCCAGCAGCGAGCGCAGGGTTGGGTCCTATAATTCACCCCTCCACTTT	CASSERRVGSYNSPLHF
.	TRBV4-1	TRBJ2-5	.	TGCGCCAGCAGCCAAGTTGGGGTATCGGAGACCCAGTACTTC	CASSQVGVSETQYF
.	TRBV28	TRBJ1-1	.	TGTGCCAGCTACCTGAACACTGAAGCTTTCTTT	CASYLNTEAFF
.	TRBV28	TRBJ2-3	.	TGTGCCAGCACCCAAGGGGGGGCGCGGGGAGATACGCAGTATTTT	CASTQGGARGDTQYF